This T cell receptor (beta chain) derives from a study of T cell responses to AZD1222 COVID-19 vaccine. Per the germline V gene, CDR1 is MNHEY and CDR2 is SVGEGT. Trimming at V came to 2 bases and at J to 1 base, leaving 11 bases not matched to a gene. CDR3 length: 19 amino acids. Worth noting for this clone: Its target is unknown.

Study-wide results and limits: Spike-specific TCR breadth and depth were elevated following two AZD1222 doses.

The repertoire was sequenced with immunoSEQ multiplex PCR; TCRdb's copy has only in-frame clones and lacks some. Among approximately 18,000 clones listed, about 80% were seen once. This TCR derives from an adult who received the AZD1222 COVID-19 vaccine. This specimen consisted of peripheral blood, obtained 28 days after the second AZD1222 dose. The chain joins TRBV6-2 or TRBV6-3 to TRBJ1-5; 10 nucleotides match TRBD1. The CDR3 is CASSYSRDRGFWSNQPQHF. The CDR3 coding sequence is TGTGCCAGCAGTTACAGCCGGGACAGGGGATTCTGGAGCAATCAGCCCCAGCATTTT.